This entry lists 6 T cell receptor beta chains sequenced from one sample in a study of blood T cell repertoires in COVID-19. TCRdb's copy holds only in-frame clones and misses some; the assay was immunoSEQ multiplex PCR. The table records 200,000 or so clones, 75% to 90% of them present only once. The source material was peripheral blood. These receptors were obtained from a man aged 70 or older with active or convalescent COVID-19.

The V gene is TRBV20-1, the J gene TRBJ2-5; D remains unclear. The CDR3 covers 11 residues. From germline, CDR1 is DFQATT and CDR2 SNEGSKA (reference sequence). Trimming took 4 bases from V and 3 from J, leaving 6 bases between them. The CDR3 DNA reads TGCAGTGCTACTTCAGAAGAGACCCAGTACTTC. It translates to CSATSEETQYF.

The V and J genes are TRBV3-1 (or the pseudogene TRBV3-2) and TRBJ1-4, with 7 bases fitting TRBD1. The germline CDR1 and CDR2 sequences are LGHDT and YNNKEL (reference sequence). The CDR3 contains 16 residues. J was trimmed by 0 bases and V by 3 bases; bases with no gene match: 4. CDR3 residues: CASSHTGAATNEKLFF. The DNA of the CDR3 is TGTGCCAGCAGCCACACAGGGGCCGCAACTAATGAAAAACTGTTTTTT.

The chain combines TRBV28 with TRBJ1-1, with 9 bases lining up with TRBD1. V shed 6 bases, J shed 7 bases, and the junction held 6 bases outside the gene matches. This CDR3 comprises 13 residues. Germline V gene sequence: CDR1 MDHEN, CDR2 SYDVKM. The CDR3 DNA reads as TGTGCCAGCAGATCTCCGGGACAGGGTGAAGCTTTCTTT. It encodes CASRSPGQGEAFF.

V usage is TRBV30 and J usage is TRBJ2-1; 9 bases agree with TRBD2. From germline, CDR1 is GTSNPN and CDR2 SVGIG (reference sequence). V trimming: 4 bases; J trimming: 7 bases; junction bases outside the gene matches: 11. CDR3 length: 15 amino acids. In DNA form, the CDR3 reads TGTGCCTGGACCACAGGTAGCGGGAGCTCAAATGAGCAGTTCTTC. It specifies CAWTTGSGSSNEQFF.

This rearrangement joins TRBV7-8 to TRBJ1-4; D may be TRBD1 (6 bases). This CDR3 has 15 residues. V was pared by 1 base and J by 12 bases, with 18 bases between. Germline V gene data show CDR1 as SGHVS and CDR2 as FQNEAQ. The CDR3 nucleotides read TGTGCCAGCAGCTTAGACCTGGGGGCACGGGGGGAACTGTTTTTT. This codes for CASSLDLGARGELFF.

This clone appeared once. The V and J genes are TRBV11-2 and TRBJ2-7, with 10 bases aligning to TRBD1. CDR1 and CDR2 (germline): SGHAT, FQNNGV. V shed 6 bases and J 3 bases; nucleotides not matched to a gene: 11. CDR3 size: 16 residues. The CDR3 coding sequence is TGTGCCAGCAGTTCAAAATTCGGGACAGGGGACTACGAGCAGTACTTC. Protein product: CASSSKFGTGDYEQYF.